This T cell receptor beta chain was profiled in a study of CD8 T cells in ankylosing spondylitis (dated 2017 in TCRdb). Turning to the overall study: The study profiled T cell receptor beta repertoires in healthy donors and ankylosing spondylitis patients to find disease-linked TCR variants. Peripheral blood samples were taken, and synovial fluid was additionally collected from ankylosing spondylitis patients. The whole study cohort included some 100 healthy donors and 25 or so ankylosing spondylitis patients. Broader findings and caveats from the paper: Blood from ankylosing spondylitis patients appeared to be characterized by a TCR beta motif made up of seven or eight highly homologous amino acid variants. The disease-linked clones had a CD8+ phenotype and were found at relatively low frequencies in peripheral blood. According to the report, matched synovial fluid samples from ankylosing spondylitis patients were significantly enriched for the disease-linked clones. Some motif variants were previously reported in synovial fluid and blood of reactive arthritis patients, suggesting common disease-initiation mechanisms.

TCRdb shows the sequencer as Illumina HiSeq 2500. Quantitative 5'-RACE with molecular barcodes was the method used to prepare the TCR beta libraries. From the authors' description of their analysis: To identify disease-linked TCR variants, a new computational method was used, one built on a probabilistic model of VDJ rearrangement. TCRdb reworked the public reads: Q25 trimming with fastp, MiXCR clone assembly, productive beta chains retained. CDR3 protein duplicates are merged, each entry listing the most common genes and DNA. The V and J calls and clone size come from TCRdb's table, not from the authors' own analysis. For this sample the table gives some 700,000 distinct CDR3 sequences, of which 15% to 20% were detected only once. Approximately 18% of the sample lies in the top ten. The cysteine opens and the phenylalanine closes a CDR3 of 13 amino acids. The retained sequence is limited to the CDR3, 39 bases, with the frame set at the first base. V gives up 3 bases and J gives up 0 bases, and the segment between their germline ends measures 8 bases. Per the germline V gene, SQVTM is the CDR1 and ANQGSEA is the CDR2.

There are a few counts of this clonotype. It lacks a known antigen. The record has no base qualities; no much larger clone is one base away. This TCR was sampled from a male donor with ankylosing spondylitis. The sequence is built from TRBV29-1 and TRBJ2-5, with the D gene too uncertain to name. Sequencing input: blood, either unsorted or a sorted T cell fraction (not recorded which). The sequenced DNA is TGCAGCGTTGAGGGCAGGCACCAAGAGACCCAGTACTTC. Translated, it reads CSVEGRHQETQYF.